This entry features one T cell receptor (beta chain) sequence. Its antigen is not known. The CDR3 is made up of 13 amino acids. Germline V gene sequence: CDR1 KGHDR, CDR2 SFDVKD. V gave up 5 bases and J gave up 8 bases, with 12 bases separating them. These data are taken from a study of T-cell reconstitution after alpha-beta-depleted transplantation in children. Preparing the TCRbeta library involved the use of unique molecular identifiers. Using its own MiXCR run on the PCR reads, TCRdb lists one record per CDR3 protein. The repertoire consists of hundreds of thousands of distinct CDR3 sequences, with about 15% occurring once and the leading ten covering around 5%. Study-level points and caveats: The authors attributed T-cell counts and diversity one year after transplant mostly to newly produced T cells. Where alpha-beta T cells came from about two months after transplant was reportedly several hundred expanded graft clones. Some patients' high day-60 TCRbeta diversity was traced to surviving recipient T cells and thymic progenitors.

The sequence derives from a male patient under 18 who had a stem cell transplant for acute lymphoblastic leukemia, so the T cells may come from the graft donor. The rearrangement links TRBV24-1 to TRBJ2-1; D uncertain. The source material was PBMCs, mostly from graft donor cells, sampled 360 days after TCRalphabeta/CD19-depleted stem cell transplant. In nucleotides, the CDR3 is TGTGCCACCAGTGCCCGGGTTGGTCATGAGCAGTTCTTC. It specifies CATSARVGHEQFF.